This entry lists 28 T cell receptor beta chains sequenced from one sample in a study of cytomegalovirus exposure and HLA in healthy donors. Primers included in the PCR were 60 Vbeta and 13 Jbeta primers. TCRdb's table, derived via immunoSEQ multiplex PCR, lists solely in-frame clones and lacks some. The repertoire holds about 160,000 clones, with roughly 82% as singletons. Specimen: PBMCs. Source of these receptors: a man between 45 and 60 years old in good health and CMV-seropositive.

This clone was recorded only once. The rearrangement joins TRBV12-5 to TRBJ1-3; D is undetermined. The germline V gene has CDR1 LGHNT and CDR2 FRNRAP. V lost 5 bases and J lost 0, with 11 bases in between. The CDR3 is 15 amino acids. CDR3 sequence: CASGASGNSGNTIYF. The CDR3 nucleotides are TGTGCTAGTGGTGCATCAGGCAACTCTGGAAACACCATATATTTT.

The V gene is TRBV19, the J gene TRBJ1-5; D is unclear. V was shortened by 3 bases and J by 0 bases, with 9 bases between the two germline ends. CDR1 LNHDA and CDR2 SQIVND come from the germline V gene (reference sequence). The CDR3 loop spans 15 amino acids. CDR3: CASSIVVYSNQPQHF. The CDR3 DNA reads as TGTGCCAGTAGTATTGTAGTTTATAGCAATCAGCCCCAGCATTTT.

The chain couples TRBV7-8 to TRBJ2-7; D remains ambiguous. With 5 bases removed from V and 3 bases from J, the gap between germline ends came to 8 bases. The CDR3 spans 12 residues. Germline lookup yields CDR1 SGHVS and CDR2 FQNEAQ. The CDR3 sequence is CASSHRGYEQYF. Written as DNA, the CDR3 is TGTGCCAGCAGCCATCGCGGCTACGAGCAGTACTTC. Full variable domain (remainder filled in from reference TRBV7-8 and TRBJ2-7): GAGVSQSPRYKVAKRGQDVALRCDPISGHVSLFWYQQALGQGPEFLTYFQNEAQLDKSGLPSDRFFAERPEGSVSTLKIQRTQQEDSAVYLCASSHRGYEQYFGPGTRLTVT.

This clone was recorded only once. The CDR3 loop is CASGRDGRTTNEKLFF. DNA for the CDR3: TGCGCCAGCGGGCGGGACGGAAGGACGACTAATGAAAAACTGTTTTTT. This rearrangement joins TRBV5-1 to TRBJ1-4; D is perhaps TRBD1 (5 bases). This CDR3 has 16 amino acids. V dropped 7 bases and J dropped 2 bases, with 18 bases sitting between them. Germline lookup yields CDR1 SGHRS and CDR2 YFSETQ.

V usage is TRBV5-1 and J usage is TRBJ1-1; 8 positions agree with TRBD1. Looked up from germline, CDR1 is SGHRS and CDR2 is YFSETQ. The CDR3 totals 14 residues. The J segment lost 4 bases and the V segment lost 4 bases, leaving 6 bases of the junction unmatched. The DNA of the CDR3 is TGCGCCAGCAGCCCCAGGGGGCAGGGCACTGAAGCTTTCTTT. Translation gives CASSPRGQGTEAFF.

The V gene is TRBV5-1, the J gene TRBJ2-5; 16 bases match TRBD2. V dropped 3 bases and J dropped 5; count of bases not matched to a gene: 4. Germline values: CDR1 SGHRS, CDR2 YFSETQ. The CDR3 consists of 16 residues. CDR3 protein: CASSSGLAGGLETQYF. CDR3 DNA: TGCGCCAGCAGCTCGGGACTAGCGGGAGGGCTGGAGACCCAGTACTTC.

This sequence joins TRBV6-6 and TRBJ1-1, with 11 bases that match TRBD1. Trimming at V came to 5 bases and at J to 5 bases, leaving 4 bases not matched to a gene. CDR1 and CDR2 (germline): MNHNY, SVGAGI (reference sequence). This CDR3 contains 14 residues. The CDR3, as DNA: TGTGCCAGCAGTCCGGGGACAGGGGGAACTGAAGCTTTCTTT. Protein product: CASSPGTGGTEAFF.

The V gene is TRBV7-3, the J gene TRBJ2-4; the match to TRBD1 covers 7 bases. The CDR3 sequence is 13 residues long. Germline V gives CDR1 SGHTA, CDR2 FQGTGA. V lost 5 bases and J lost 8; bases outside the gene matches: 6. DNA of the CDR3: TGTGCCAGCAGCCCCGACAGGGAGCACATTCAGTACTTC. It translates to CASSPDREHIQYF.

The chain employs TRBV27 and TRBJ2-7, with D tentatively TRBD2 (5 bases). Germline V gene sequence: CDR1 MNHEY, CDR2 SMNVEV (reference sequence). Trimming left V 6 bases short and J 6 bases short, with 18 bases between. This CDR3 has 14 amino acids. The DNA of the CDR3 is TGTGCCAGCAGGGGGTGGGGAAGTGGGAGCGAGCAGTACTTC. This gives the protein CASRGWGSGSEQYF.

In this sample, this clone turned up a few times. The chain combines TRBV7-8 with TRBJ1-1, with D hard to call. CDR1 and CDR2 from the germline V gene are SGHVS and FQNEAQ. The V end was cut by 1 base, the J end by 3 bases, with 12 bases between. This CDR3 is built from 15 residues. The CDR3: CASSLDRGIYTEAFF. CDR3 nucleotide sequence: TGTGCCAGCAGCTTAGATCGGGGTATATACACTGAAGCTTTCTTT. Using reference TRBV7-8 and TRBJ1-1 for the parts outside the CDR3, the full variable domain is GAGVSQSPRYKVAKRGQDVALRCDPISGHVSLFWYQQALGQGPEFLTYFQNEAQLDKSGLPSDRFFAERPEGSVSTLKIQRTQQEDSAVYLCASSLDRGIYTEAFFGQGTRLTVV.

This clone was recorded once. The chain joins TRBV27 to TRBJ1-1; D gene ambiguous. Germline V gene data show CDR1 as MNHEY and CDR2 as SMNVEV (reference sequence). CDR3 size: 14 residues. V gave up 4 bases and J gave up 1 base, with 10 bases separating them. CDR3 nucleotides: TGTGCCAGCAGTTCTCCGGGGTCGAACACTGAAGCTTTCTTT. It is translated as CASSSPGSNTEAFF.

The rearrangement joins TRBV11-2 to TRBJ1-1; perhaps TRBD1 as D (5 bases). Germline V gives CDR1 SGHAT, CDR2 FQNNGV. Trimming took off 0 bases at V and 4 bases at J, with 21 bases between the two ends. The CDR3 totals 18 residues. CDR3 coding DNA: TGTGCCAGCAGCTTAGAGGGGGGGGGTCTTTTTGGTCTCACTGAAGCTTTCTTT. Its translation: CASSLEGGGLFGLTEAFF.

The chain combines TRBV4-2 with TRBJ2-7, with 11 bases fitting TRBD2. The CDR3 runs 19 residues. The germline gives CDR1 LGHNA, CDR2 YNFKEQ. With 4 bases clipped from V and 4 bases from J, the junction kept 18 bases outside the gene matches. In DNA, the CDR3 is TGTGCCAGCAGCCTGCCTACCGGGACTAGCGGAATACAAGAATACGAGCAGTACGTC. Translation: CASSLPTGTSGIQEYEQYV.

This clone was seen once. The chain employs TRBV6-5 and TRBJ1-3, with TRBD1 matching 7 bases. From germline, CDR1 is MNHEY and CDR2 SVGAGI. This CDR3 spans 16 amino acids. V shed 4 bases, J shed 2 bases, and the junction held 8 bases outside the gene matches. CDR3 in DNA: TGTGCCAGCAGTTTGACAGGGCCCCGGACTGGAAACACCATATATTTT. Amino acid sequence: CASSLTGPRTGNTIYF.

The chain employs TRBV5-4 and TRBJ2-1, with 10 bases lining up with TRBD2. This CDR3 contains 15 residues. Germline trimming cut 0 bases from V and 8 bases from J; bases unmatched to any gene: 5. Germline V gives CDR1 SGHNT, CDR2 YYREEE (reference sequence). The CDR3 sequence is CASSLAASGSDEQFF. CDR3 coding DNA: TGTGCCAGCAGCTTGGCGGCTAGCGGGAGCGATGAGCAGTTCTTC.

The chain uses TRBV5-1 and TRBJ2-3, with D perhaps matching TRBD2 (6 bases). V was trimmed by 1 base and J by 1 base, leaving 19 bases between them. Looked up from germline, CDR1 is SGHRS and CDR2 is YFSETQ. The CDR3 runs to 18 residues. Here the CDR3 reads CASSLWDLRIAGTDTQYF. The CDR3 nucleotides are TGCGCCAGCAGCTTGTGGGACCTGAGGATAGCGGGCACAGATACGCAGTATTTT.

The gene calls are TRBV18 and TRBJ2-2; tentatively, D is TRBD2 (5 bases). The CDR3 is 16 amino acids. With 0 bases removed from V and 2 bases from J, the gap between germline ends came to 10 bases. Germline V gene sequence: CDR1 KGHSH, CDR2 LQKENI. The CDR3 nucleotides are TGTGCCAGCTCACCACCGCCAGCGGTAAACACCGGGGAGCTGTTTTTT. It specifies CASSPPPAVNTGELFF.

The rearrangement joins TRBV28 to TRBJ2-2; TRBD1 matches 8 bases. Germline assignment: CDR1 MDHEN and CDR2 SYDVKM. CDR3 length: 15 amino acids. With V trimmed by 3 bases and J by 4 bases, 4 bases remained unmatched. The CDR3 loop reads CASSLDRVGTGELFF. The CDR3 region has the DNA TGTGCCAGCAGTTTGGACAGGGTCGGCACCGGGGAGCTGTTTTTT.

This clone was counted once. The chain combines TRBV29-1 with TRBJ2-5, with a tentative D call TRBD2 (6 bases). The ends were cut back, 4 bases at V and 0 bases at J, with 12 bases in the middle. The CDR3 totals 14 residues. Per the germline V gene, CDR1 is SQVTM and CDR2 is ANQGSEA. The CDR3 nucleotides read TGCAGCGTTGCTCACGGAGGGAACCAAGAGACCCAGTACTTC. It is translated as CSVAHGGNQETQYF.

The chain recombines TRBV6-6 with TRBJ1-1, with a tentative D call TRBD1 (5 bases). Germline V gene data show CDR1 as MNHNY and CDR2 as SVGAGI (reference sequence). This CDR3 is built from 14 residues. V was clipped by 2 bases and J by 4 bases, with 11 bases between them. This chain's CDR3 is CASSYMPRGTEAFF. CDR3 DNA: TGTGCCAGCAGTTACATGCCTAGGGGCACTGAAGCTTTCTTT.

This chain links TRBV7-9 with TRBJ2-2; the D gene is possibly TRBD2 (6 bases). This CDR3 spans 18 amino acids. V was pared by 4 bases and J by 0 bases, with 18 bases between. The germline V gene has CDR1 SEHNR and CDR2 FQNEAQ (reference sequence). CDR3 amino acids: CASSSPPFTGANTGELFF. CDR3 nucleotide sequence: TGTGCCAGCAGCTCCCCCCCATTTACGGGGGCGAACACCGGGGAGCTGTTTTTT.

J is TRBJ2-1 and V is TRBV27; D unresolved. Germline V lookup: CDR1 MNHEY, CDR2 SMNVEV (reference sequence). CDR3 length equals 16 residues. Trimming stripped 4 bases from V and 3 bases from J, with 16 bases between. The CDR3 here is CASSSLDAKYYNEQFF. The CDR3 coding sequence is TGTGCCAGCAGTTCTCTTGATGCGAAGTACTACAATGAGCAGTTCTTC.

The J gene is TRBJ2-2, the V gene TRBV30; D is possibly TRBD2 (6 bases). The V gene lost 5 bases and the J gene lost 0 bases, with 25 bases spanning the gap. The CDR3 contains 19 residues. The germline V gene encodes CDR1 GTSNPN and CDR2 SVGIG (reference sequence). CDR3 sequence reads: CAWVPSPLLSGPNTGELFF. The DNA of the CDR3 is TGTGCCTGGGTGCCATCCCCCCTACTTAGCGGACCGAACACCGGGGAGCTGTTTTTT.

This clone showed up just a few times. The V gene is TRBV11-2, the J gene TRBJ2-5; D is possibly TRBD2 (5 bases). V was trimmed by 1 base and J by 10 bases, leaving 7 bases between them. This CDR3 is 11 amino acids long. The germline V gene encodes CDR1 SGHAT and CDR2 FQNNGV. CDR3 in amino acids: CASSLAGIQYF. CDR3 sequence (DNA): TGTGCCAGCAGCTTAGCGGGGATCCAGTACTTC. Using reference TRBV11-2 and TRBJ2-5 for the parts outside the CDR3, the full variable domain is EAGVAQSPRYKIIEKRQSVAFWCNPISGHATLYWYQQILGQGPKLLIQFQNNGVVDDSQLPKDRFSAERLKGVDSTLKIQPAKLEDSAVYLCASSLAGIQYFGPGTRLLVL.

The chain links TRBV30 to TRBJ2-5; 10 bases agree with TRBD1. The V and J ends lost 8 bases and 5 bases, in that order; junction bases with no gene match: 14. The CDR3 sequence is 15 residues long. Germline V gene sequence: CDR1 GTSNPN, CDR2 SVGIG (reference sequence). Here the CDR3 DNA reads TGTGCCGGGACATTCCCCGGGACAGGGGTGGAGACCCAGTACTTC. Translating gives CAGTFPGTGVETQYF. The full variable domain, its missing parts supplied by reference TRBV30 and TRBJ2-5, is SQTIHQWPATLVQPVGSPLSLECTVEGTSNPNLYWYRQAAGRGLQLLFYSVGIGQISSEVPQNLSASRPQDRQFILSSKKLLLSDSGFYLCAGTFPGTGVETQYFGPGTRLLVL.

The rearrangement links TRBV9 to TRBJ1-4; a possible D gene is TRBD1 (5 bases). The germline V and J ends were trimmed by 4 bases and 0 bases, with 13 bases remaining between them. The CDR3 has 16 residues. CDR1 and CDR2 from the germline V gene are SGDLS and YYNGEE. CDR3 nucleotide sequence: TGTGCCAGCAGCATTGCGGGGGGATCAACTAATGAAAAACTGTTTTTT. This translates into CASSIAGGSTNEKLFF.

The chain couples TRBV29-1 to TRBJ1-5, with D uncertain. The CDR3 runs to 12 residues. V lost 6 bases and J lost 3, with 9 bases in between. Germline loops: CDR1 SQVTM, CDR2 ANQGSEA. The CDR3 nucleotides are TGCAGCGTCCCGGGAGTCAATCAGCCCCAGCATTTT. Its protein is CSVPGVNQPQHF.

The chain links TRBV27 to TRBJ1-1; a possible D gene is TRBD1 (5 bases). Germline V gene lookup returns CDR1 MNHEY and CDR2 SMNVEV (reference sequence). The CDR3 contains 14 residues. V lost 0 bases, J lost 10 bases, and 15 bases lay in between. The CDR3 bases are TGTGCCAGCAGTTTATCGGTTATAGGGGCTGGAGCTTTCTTT. It specifies CASSLSVIGAGAFF.